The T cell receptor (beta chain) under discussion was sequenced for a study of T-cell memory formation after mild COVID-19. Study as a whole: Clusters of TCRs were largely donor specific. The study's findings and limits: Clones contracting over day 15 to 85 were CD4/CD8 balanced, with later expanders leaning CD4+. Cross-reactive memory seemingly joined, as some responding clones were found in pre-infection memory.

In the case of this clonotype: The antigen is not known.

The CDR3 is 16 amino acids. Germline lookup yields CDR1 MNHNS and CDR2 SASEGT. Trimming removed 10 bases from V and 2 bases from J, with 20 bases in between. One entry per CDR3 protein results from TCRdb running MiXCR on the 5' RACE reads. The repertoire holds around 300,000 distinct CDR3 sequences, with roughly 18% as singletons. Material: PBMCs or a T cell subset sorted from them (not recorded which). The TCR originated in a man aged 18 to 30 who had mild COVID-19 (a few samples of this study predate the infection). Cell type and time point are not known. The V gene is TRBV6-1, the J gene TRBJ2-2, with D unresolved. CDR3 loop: CAIMKDGYFNTGELFF. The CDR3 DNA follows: TGTGCCATCATGAAAGACGGCTATTTTAACACCGGGGAGCTGTTTTTT.